This T cell receptor beta chain was sequenced in a study of CD8+CD57+ T cells in acquired aplastic anemia. The CDR3 is made up of 10 amino acids. As for this clonotype: A read error may account for a junction end that differs from germline.

Only patients with CD8+CD57+ cell expansion on flow cytometry were chosen for sequencing. All participating patients were living with severe acquired aplastic anemia. At blood sampling, none of the patients had yet received therapy. Researchers used genomic DNA as the template to profile TCR beta VDJ and CDR3. MiXCR was run by TCRdb on the reads, yielding one entry per CDR3 protein. In the table there are roughly 250,000 distinct CDR3 sequences, more than 45% of which are singletons. Material: sorted CD4+, CD8+, or CD8+CD57+ T cells (not recorded which) from PBMCs. The clonotype was recovered from a human donor with aplastic anemia. The chain uses TRBV12-3 or TRBV12-4 and TRBJ2-7; D might be TRBD2 (6 bases). In DNA form, the CDR3 reads TGTGCCAGCAGTCCCGGGGGTTTGCACTTC. Its translation: CASSPGGLHF.